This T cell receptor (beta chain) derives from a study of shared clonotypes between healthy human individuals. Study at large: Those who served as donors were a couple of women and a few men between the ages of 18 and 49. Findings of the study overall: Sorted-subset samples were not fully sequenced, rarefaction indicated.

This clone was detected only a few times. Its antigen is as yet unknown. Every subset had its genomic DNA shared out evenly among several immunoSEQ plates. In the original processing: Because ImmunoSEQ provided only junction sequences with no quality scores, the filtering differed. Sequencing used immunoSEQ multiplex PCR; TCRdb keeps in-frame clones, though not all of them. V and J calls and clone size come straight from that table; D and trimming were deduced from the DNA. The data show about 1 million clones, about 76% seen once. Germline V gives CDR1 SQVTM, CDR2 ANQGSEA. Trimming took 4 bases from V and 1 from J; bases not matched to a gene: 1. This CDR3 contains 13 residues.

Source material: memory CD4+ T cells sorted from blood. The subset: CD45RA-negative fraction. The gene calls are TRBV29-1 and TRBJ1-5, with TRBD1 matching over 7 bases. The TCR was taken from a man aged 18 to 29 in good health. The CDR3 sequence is CSVGDSSNQPQHF. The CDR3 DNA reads TGCAGCGTTGGGGACAGCAGCAATCAGCCCCAGCATTTT.